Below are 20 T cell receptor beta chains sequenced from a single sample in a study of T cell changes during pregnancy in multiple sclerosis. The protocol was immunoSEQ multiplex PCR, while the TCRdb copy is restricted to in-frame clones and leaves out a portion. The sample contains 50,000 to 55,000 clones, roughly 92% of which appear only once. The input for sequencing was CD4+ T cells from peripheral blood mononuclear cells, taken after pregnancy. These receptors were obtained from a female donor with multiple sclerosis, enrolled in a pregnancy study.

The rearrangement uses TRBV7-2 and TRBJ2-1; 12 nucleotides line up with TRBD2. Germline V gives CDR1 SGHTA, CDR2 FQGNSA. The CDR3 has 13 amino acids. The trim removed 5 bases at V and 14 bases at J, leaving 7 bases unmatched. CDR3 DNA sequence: TGTGCCAGCAGCCTCGGACTAGCGGGAACGGAGTTCTTC. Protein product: CASSLGLAGTEFF.

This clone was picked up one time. In DNA form, the CDR3 reads TGTGCCAGCAGTGGTGGGACACTGGATGAAAAACTGTTTTTT. This encodes CASSGGTLDEKLFF. This sequence joins TRBV2 and TRBJ1-4; weak D call: TRBD1 (6 bases). The length of the CDR3 is 14 residues. Germline V CDR1 and CDR2: SNHLY, FYNNEI. V was trimmed by 4 bases and J by 6 bases, leaving 12 bases between them.

CDR3 bases: TGTGCCAGCAGTGAAGTAGTATCGTGGGCTAGCGGGAGTGATACGCAGTATTTT. It specifies CASSEVVSWASGSDTQYF. The rearrangement uses TRBV6-1 and TRBJ2-3; 10 nucleotides match TRBD2. Looked up from germline, CDR1 is MNHNS and CDR2 is SASEGT. Trimming at V came to 1 base and at J to 6 bases, leaving 13 bases not matched to a gene. The CDR3 consists of 18 residues.

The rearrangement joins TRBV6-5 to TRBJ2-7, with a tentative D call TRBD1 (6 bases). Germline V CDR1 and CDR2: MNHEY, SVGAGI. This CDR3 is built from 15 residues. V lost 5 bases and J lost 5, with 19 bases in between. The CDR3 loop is CASSRVVGRGNEQYF. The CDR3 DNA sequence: TGTGCCAGCAGTCGCGTTGTGGGCAGGGGCAACGAGCAGTACTTC.

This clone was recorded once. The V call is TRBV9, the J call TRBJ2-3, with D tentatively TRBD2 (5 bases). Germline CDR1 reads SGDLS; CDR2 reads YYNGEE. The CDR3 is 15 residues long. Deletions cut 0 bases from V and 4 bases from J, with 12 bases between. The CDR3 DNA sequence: TGTGCCAGCAGCGTAGATCCGAGCGGCGCAGATACGCAGTATTTT. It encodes CASSVDPSGADTQYF. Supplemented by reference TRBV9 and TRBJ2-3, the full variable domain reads DSGVTQTPKHLITATGQRVTLRCSPRSGDLSVYWYQQSLDQGLQFLIQYYNGEERAKGNILERFSAQQFPDLHSELNLSSLELGDSALYFCASSVDPSGADTQYFGPGTRLTVL.

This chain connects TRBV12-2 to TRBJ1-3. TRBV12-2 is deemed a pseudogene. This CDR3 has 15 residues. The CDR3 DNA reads TGTGCAAGTCGCTTTGGAGCCGGGTGTGGAAACACCATATATTTT. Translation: CASRFGAGCGNTIYF.

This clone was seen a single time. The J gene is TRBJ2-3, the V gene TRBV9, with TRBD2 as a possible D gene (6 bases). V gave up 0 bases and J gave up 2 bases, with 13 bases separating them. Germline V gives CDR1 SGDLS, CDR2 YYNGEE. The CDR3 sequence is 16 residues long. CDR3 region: CASSVGGSGLTDTQYF. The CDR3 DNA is TGTGCCAGCAGCGTAGGGGGTAGCGGACTCACAGATACGCAGTATTTT.

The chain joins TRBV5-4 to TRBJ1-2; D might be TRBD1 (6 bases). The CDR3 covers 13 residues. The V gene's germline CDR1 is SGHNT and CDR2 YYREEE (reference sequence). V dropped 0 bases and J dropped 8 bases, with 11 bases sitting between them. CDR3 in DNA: TGTGCCAGCAGCTTGGGACAGGTGTTCGGCTACACCTTC. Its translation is CASSLGQVFGYTF. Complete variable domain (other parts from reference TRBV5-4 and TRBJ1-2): ETGVTQSPTHLIKTRGQQVTLRCSSQSGHNTVSWYQQALGQGPQFIFQYYREEENGRGNFPPRFSGLQFPNYSSELNVNALELDDSALYLCASSLGQVFGYTFGSGTRLTVV.

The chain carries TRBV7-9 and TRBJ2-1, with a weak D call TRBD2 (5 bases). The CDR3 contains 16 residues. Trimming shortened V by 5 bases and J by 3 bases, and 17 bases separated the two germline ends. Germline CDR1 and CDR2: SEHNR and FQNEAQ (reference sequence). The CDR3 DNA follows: TGTGCCAGCAGCCCGGCTCTAGGTGGGAGCTACAATGAGCAGTTCTTC. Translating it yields CASSPALGGSYNEQFF.

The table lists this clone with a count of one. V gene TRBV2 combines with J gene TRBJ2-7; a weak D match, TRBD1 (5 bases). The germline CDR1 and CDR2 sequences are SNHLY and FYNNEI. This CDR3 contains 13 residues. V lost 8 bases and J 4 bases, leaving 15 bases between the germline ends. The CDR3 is CASRSGGAYEQYF. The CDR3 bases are TGTGCCAGCCGCTCCGGTGGGGCGTACGAGCAGTACTTC.

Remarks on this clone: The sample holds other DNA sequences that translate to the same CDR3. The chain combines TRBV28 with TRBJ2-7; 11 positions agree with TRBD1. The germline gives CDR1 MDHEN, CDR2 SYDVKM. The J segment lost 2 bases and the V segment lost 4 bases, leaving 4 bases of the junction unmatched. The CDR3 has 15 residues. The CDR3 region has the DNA TGTGCCAGCAGTTCACCGGGACAGGGGGCCTACGAGCAGTACTTC. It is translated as CASSSPGQGAYEQYF.

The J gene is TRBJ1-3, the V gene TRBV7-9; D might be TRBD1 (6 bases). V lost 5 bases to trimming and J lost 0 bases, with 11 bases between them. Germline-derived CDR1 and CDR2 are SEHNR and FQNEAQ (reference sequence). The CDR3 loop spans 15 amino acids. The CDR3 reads CASSRTDNSGNTIYF. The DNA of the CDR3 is TGTGCCAGCAGCCGGACAGACAACTCTGGAAACACCATATATTTT.

CDR3 in DNA: TGTGCCTGCGCGACAGGCCGCGCGAACACCGGGGAGCTGTTTTTT. It specifies CACATGRANTGELFF. This chain joins TRBV30 and TRBJ2-2; TRBD1 might be the D (6 bases). CDR3 length: 15 amino acids. V dropped 6 bases and J dropped 0 bases, with 14 bases sitting between them. Germline CDR1 is GTSNPN and CDR2 is SVGIG (reference sequence).

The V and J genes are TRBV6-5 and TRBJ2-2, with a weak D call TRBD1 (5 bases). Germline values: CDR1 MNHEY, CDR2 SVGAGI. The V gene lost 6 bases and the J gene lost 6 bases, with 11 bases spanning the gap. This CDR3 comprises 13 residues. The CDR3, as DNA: TGTGCCAGCAGCACCAGGGTCCCCGGGGAGCTGTTTTTT. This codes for CASSTRVPGELFF.

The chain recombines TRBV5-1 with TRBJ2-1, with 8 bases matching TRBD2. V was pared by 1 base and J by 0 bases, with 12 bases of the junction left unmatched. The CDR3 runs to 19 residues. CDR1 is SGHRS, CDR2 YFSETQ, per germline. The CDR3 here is CASSLSWRGARSSYNEQFF. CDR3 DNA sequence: TGCGCCAGCAGCTTGAGTTGGCGGGGGGCGCGAAGCTCCTACAATGAGCAGTTCTTC.

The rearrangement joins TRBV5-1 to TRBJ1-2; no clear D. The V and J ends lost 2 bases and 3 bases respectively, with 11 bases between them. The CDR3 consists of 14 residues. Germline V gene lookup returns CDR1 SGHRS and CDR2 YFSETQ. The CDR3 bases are TGCGCCAGCAGCTTCGGCACACTAGACTATGGCTACACCTTC. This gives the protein CASSFGTLDYGYTF.

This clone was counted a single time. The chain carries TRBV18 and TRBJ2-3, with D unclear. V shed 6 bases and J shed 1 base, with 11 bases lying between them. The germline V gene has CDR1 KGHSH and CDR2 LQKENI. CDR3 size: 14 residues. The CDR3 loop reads CASSSGGGTDTQYF. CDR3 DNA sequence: TGTGCCAGCTCTTCCGGCGGCGGCACAGATACGCAGTATTTT.

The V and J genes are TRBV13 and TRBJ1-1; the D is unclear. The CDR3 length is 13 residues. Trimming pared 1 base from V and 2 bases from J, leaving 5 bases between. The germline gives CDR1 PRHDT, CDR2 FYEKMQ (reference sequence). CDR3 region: CASSLVRNTEAFF. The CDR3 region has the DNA TGTGCCAGCAGCTTAGTCCGTAACACTGAAGCTTTCTTT.

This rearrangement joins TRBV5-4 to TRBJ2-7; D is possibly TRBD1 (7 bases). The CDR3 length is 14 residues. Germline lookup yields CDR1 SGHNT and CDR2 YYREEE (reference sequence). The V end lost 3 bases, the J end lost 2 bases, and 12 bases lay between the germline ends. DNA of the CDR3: TGTGCCAGCAGCTCAGGGGGAGGAACCTACGAGCAGTACTTC. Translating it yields CASSSGGGTYEQYF.

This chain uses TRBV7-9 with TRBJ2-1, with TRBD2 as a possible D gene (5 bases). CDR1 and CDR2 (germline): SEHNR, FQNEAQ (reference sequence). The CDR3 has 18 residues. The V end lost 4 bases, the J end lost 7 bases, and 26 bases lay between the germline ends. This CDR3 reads CASSSWTPTRSAPNEQFF. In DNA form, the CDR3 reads TGTGCCAGCAGCTCCTGGACTCCCACGCGTTCGGCTCCTAATGAGCAGTTCTTC.